Below are 17 T cell receptor beta chains sequenced from a single sample in a study of blood T cell repertoires in COVID-19. Only in-frame clones appear in the TCRdb table, and some are missing; sequencing was by immunoSEQ multiplex PCR. The sample lists over 130,000 clones, approximately 88% occurring once. The specimen was peripheral blood. Receptor source: a human donor in a cohort sampled during active COVID-19.

The chain combines TRBV7-3 with TRBJ2-2; D perhaps matches TRBD1 (6 bases). The CDR3 contains 15 residues. The germline V gene encodes CDR1 SGHTA and CDR2 FQGTGA. V was pared by 5 bases and J by 4 bases, with 14 bases between. This CDR3 is CASSPSRGGTGELFF. CDR3 DNA sequence: TGTGCCAGCAGCCCGAGCAGGGGTGGCACCGGGGAGCTGTTTTTT.

CDR3 sequence reads: CAILGGDGYTF. The DNA of the CDR3 is TGTGCCATCTTAGGAGGTGATGGCTACACCTTC. V is TRBV19 and J is TRBJ1-2, with unresolved D. Germline CDR1 is LNHDA and CDR2 is SQIVND (reference sequence). V was clipped by 10 bases and J by 6 bases, with 12 bases between them. The CDR3 loop spans 11 amino acids.

This sequence joins TRBV7-3 and TRBJ2-6; the D gene is possibly TRBD2 (6 bases). Trimming pared 0 bases from V and 0 bases from J, leaving 18 bases between. In germline, CDR1 is SGHTA, CDR2 FQGTGA. This CDR3 is 20 amino acids long. CDR3 region: CASSLTGGDGLYSGANVLTF. The CDR3 DNA is TGTGCCAGCAGCTTAACGGGTGGCGACGGACTATACTCTGGGGCCAACGTCCTGACTTTC.

CDR3 in DNA: TGTGCCATCGGTCGACTTGGAGAGACCCAGTACTTC. Protein sequence: CAIGRLGETQYF. V is TRBV10-3 and J is TRBJ2-5; no clear D. The germline gives CDR1 ENHRY, CDR2 SYGVKD. Deletions cut 8 bases from V and 4 bases from J, with 11 bases between. CDR3 size: 12 residues.

This chain links TRBV5-1 with TRBJ2-3, with 11 bases that match TRBD2. Germline values: CDR1 SGHRS, CDR2 YFSETQ. V shed 7 bases, J shed 1 base, and the junction held 2 bases outside the gene matches. There are 14 residues in the CDR3. Written as DNA, the CDR3 is TGCGCCAGCTTACTAGCGGGGGGCACAGATACGCAGTATTTT. The encoded protein is CASLLAGGTDTQYF.

The rearrangement links TRBV6-4 to TRBJ2-2; 9 positions agree with TRBD2. Germline V lookup: CDR1 MRHNA, CDR2 SNTAGT. Trimming cost V 5 bases and J 2 bases; bases outside gene matches: 6. This CDR3 contains 16 residues. The CDR3 spells CASSPERGVNTGELFF. In DNA form, the CDR3 reads TGTGCCAGCAGTCCAGAGCGGGGGGTCAACACCGGGGAGCTGTTTTTT.

The V gene is TRBV2, the J gene TRBJ2-3, with 7 bases fitting TRBD2. The CDR3 contains 13 residues. J gave up 4 bases and V 7 bases, and 5 bases lay outside the gene matches. Germline CDR1 reads SNHLY; CDR2 reads FYNNEI. The CDR3 loop is CASTAGNSDTQYF. As DNA, the CDR3 is TGTGCCAGCACAGCGGGGAATTCAGATACGCAGTATTTT.

The CDR3 bases are TGCGCCAGCAGCTTGAACCAGGGCGACTATGGCTACACCTTC. Its protein is CASSLNQGDYGYTF. J is TRBJ1-2 and V is TRBV5-1; possibly TRBD1 for D (5 bases). The CDR3 loop spans 14 amino acids. V was trimmed by 1 base and J by 3 bases, leaving 10 bases between them. Germline values: CDR1 SGHRS, CDR2 YFSETQ. The variable domain in full, with the rest retrieved from reference TRBV5-1 and TRBJ1-2, is KAGVTQTPRYLIKTRGQQVTLSCSPISGHRSVSWYQQTPGQGLQFLFEYFSETQRNKGNFPGRFSGRQFSNSRSEMNVSTLELGDSALYLCASSLNQGDYGYTFGSGTRLTVV.

This chain joins TRBV7-9 and TRBJ2-5; 9 nucleotides agree with TRBD2. CDR1 and CDR2 (germline): SEHNR, FQNEAQ (reference sequence). The CDR3 has 14 residues. J gave up 3 bases and V 7 bases, and 6 bases lay outside the gene matches. DNA of the CDR3: TGTGCCAGCATCAAGGGACTAGCAGAAGAGACCCAGTACTTC. Its protein product is CASIKGLAEETQYF. Full variable domain (outside the CDR3, taken from reference TRBV7-9 and TRBJ2-5): DTGVSQNPRHKITKRGQNVTFRCDPISEHNRLYWYRQTLGQGPEFLTYFQNEAQLEKSRLLSDRFSAERPKGSFSTLEIQRTEQGDSAMYLCASIKGLAEETQYFGPGTRLLVL.

The chain is built from TRBV19 and TRBJ1-5, with 9 bases identical to TRBD1. The CDR3 is made up of 16 amino acids. The germline V gene encodes CDR1 LNHDA and CDR2 SQIVND (reference sequence). The ends lost 7 bases at V and 1 base at J; junction bases unmatched: 8. CDR3 nucleotides: TGTGCCAGTAAGACCGTACAGGGGGCAAGCAATCAGCCCCAGCATTTT. Its translation is CASKTVQGASNQPQHF.

The V gene is TRBV5-4, the J gene TRBJ1-2, with D hard to call. Trimming removed 0 bases at V and 0 bases at J, with 6 bases between. Germline lookup yields CDR1 SGHNT and CDR2 YYREEE (reference sequence). This CDR3 is built from 14 residues. CDR3 nucleotides: TGTGCCAGCAGCTTGGAGCTGACTAACTATGGCTACACCTTC. As protein: CASSLELTNYGYTF.

The rearrangement joins TRBV5-6 to TRBJ1-5, with a possible D match to TRBD1 (6 bases). In germline, CDR1 is SGHDT, CDR2 YYEEEE. V lost 2 bases to trimming and J lost 0 bases, with 12 bases between them. The CDR3 consists of 16 residues. The CDR3 here is CASSLSGGASNQPQHF. The CDR3 DNA is TGTGCCAGCAGCTTATCCGGGGGGGCTAGCAATCAGCCCCAGCATTTT.

The chain is built from TRBV13 and TRBJ2-3, with 9 bases fitting TRBD1. The CDR3 is 12 residues long. Trimming at V came to 3 bases and at J to 14 bases, leaving 6 bases not matched to a gene. Germline V CDR1 and CDR2: PRHDT, FYEKMQ (reference sequence). CDR3 in amino acids: CASSFSGTGPYF. CDR3 DNA sequence: TGTGCCAGCAGCTTCTCCGGGACAGGGCCGTATTTT.

The gene calls are TRBV5-6 and TRBJ1-6; D perhaps matches TRBD1 (6 bases). The CDR3 extends over 13 amino acids. Germline V lookup: CDR1 SGHDT, CDR2 YYEEEE. V was clipped by 3 bases and J by 7 bases, with 8 bases between them. The CDR3 DNA reads as TGTGCCAGCAGCTCGAGGGGGAATTCACCCCTCCACTTT. It translates to CASSSRGNSPLHF. The full variable domain, its missing parts supplied by reference TRBV5-6 and TRBJ1-6, is DAGVTQSPTHLIKTRGQQVTLRCSPKSGHDTVSWYQQALGQGPQFIFQYYEEEERQRGNFPDRFSGHQFPNYSSELNVNALLLGDSALYLCASSSRGNSPLHFGNGTRLTVT.

This rearrangement joins TRBV6-2 or TRBV6-3 to TRBJ2-1; a weak D match, TRBD1 (6 bases). V lost 5 bases, J lost 2 bases, and 10 bases lay in between. The CDR3 is made up of 14 amino acids. Germline loops: CDR1 MNHEY, CDR2 SVGEGT. CDR3 in amino acids: CASSRTGTYNEQFF. In nucleotides, the CDR3 is TGTGCCAGCAGTAGAACAGGGACCTACAATGAGCAGTTCTTC.

This chain's CDR3 is CASSQDGVRRNQPQHF. For the CDR3, the DNA is TGTGCCAGCAGCCAAGACGGGGTGAGGCGCAATCAGCCCCAGCATTTT. The gene calls are TRBV3-1 (or the pseudogene TRBV3-2) and TRBJ1-5; D unclear. This CDR3 has 16 residues. Looked up from germline, CDR1 is LGHDT and CDR2 is YNNKEL (reference sequence). Trimming left V 0 bases short and J 2 bases short, with 11 bases between.

The V and J genes are TRBV27 and TRBJ2-1; D remains unclear. Germline CDR1 reads MNHEY; CDR2 reads SMNVEV (reference sequence). Trimming took 0 bases from V and 7 from J, leaving 10 bases between them. There are 14 residues in the CDR3. CDR3 bases: TGTGCCAGCAGTTTATCTGGGCCACGGAATGAGCAGTTCTTC. Translating it yields CASSLSGPRNEQFF.